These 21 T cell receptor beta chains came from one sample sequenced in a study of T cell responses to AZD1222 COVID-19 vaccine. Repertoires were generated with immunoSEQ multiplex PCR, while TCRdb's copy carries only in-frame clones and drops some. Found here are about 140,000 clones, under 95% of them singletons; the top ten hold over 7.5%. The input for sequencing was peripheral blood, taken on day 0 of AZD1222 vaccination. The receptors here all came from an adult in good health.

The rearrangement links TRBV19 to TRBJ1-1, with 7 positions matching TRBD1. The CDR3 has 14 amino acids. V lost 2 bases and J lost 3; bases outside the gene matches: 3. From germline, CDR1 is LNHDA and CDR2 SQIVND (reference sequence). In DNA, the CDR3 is TGTGCCAGTAGTATACCCCAGGGGGACACTGAAGCTTTCTTT. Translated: CASSIPQGDTEAFF.

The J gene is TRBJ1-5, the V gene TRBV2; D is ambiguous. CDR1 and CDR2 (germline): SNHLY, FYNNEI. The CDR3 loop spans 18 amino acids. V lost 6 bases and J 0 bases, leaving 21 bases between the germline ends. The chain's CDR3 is CASSYDPEHGYSNQPQHF. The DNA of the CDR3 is TGTGCCAGCAGCTATGACCCTGAGCACGGGTATAGCAATCAGCCCCAGCATTTT.

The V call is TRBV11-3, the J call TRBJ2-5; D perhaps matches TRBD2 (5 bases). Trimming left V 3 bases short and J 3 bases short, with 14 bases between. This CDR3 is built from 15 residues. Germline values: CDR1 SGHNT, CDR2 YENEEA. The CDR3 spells CASSFGSLGEETQYF. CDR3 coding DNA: TGTGCCAGCAGCTTCGGTTCACTCGGGGAAGAGACCCAGTACTTC.

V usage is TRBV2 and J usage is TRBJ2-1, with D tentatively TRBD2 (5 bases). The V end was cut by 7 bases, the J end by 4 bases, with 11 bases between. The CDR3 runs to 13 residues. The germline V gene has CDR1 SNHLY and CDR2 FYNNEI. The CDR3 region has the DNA TGTGCCAGCAATCGGGATGTATACAATGAGCAGTTCTTC. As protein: CASNRDVYNEQFF.

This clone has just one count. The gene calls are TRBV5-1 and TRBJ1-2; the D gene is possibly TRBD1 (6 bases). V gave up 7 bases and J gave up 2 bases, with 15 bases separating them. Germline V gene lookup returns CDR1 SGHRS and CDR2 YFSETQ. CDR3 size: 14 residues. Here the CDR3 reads CASGVQGKNYGYTF. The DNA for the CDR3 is TGCGCCAGCGGGGTTCAGGGGAAGAACTATGGCTACACCTTC.

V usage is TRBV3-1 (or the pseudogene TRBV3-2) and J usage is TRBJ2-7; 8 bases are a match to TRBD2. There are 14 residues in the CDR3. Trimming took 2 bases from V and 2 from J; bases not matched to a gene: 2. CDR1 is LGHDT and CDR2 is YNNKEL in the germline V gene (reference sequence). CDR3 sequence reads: CASSQTAGAYEQYF. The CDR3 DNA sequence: TGTGCCAGCAGCCAAACAGCGGGGGCCTACGAGCAGTACTTC.

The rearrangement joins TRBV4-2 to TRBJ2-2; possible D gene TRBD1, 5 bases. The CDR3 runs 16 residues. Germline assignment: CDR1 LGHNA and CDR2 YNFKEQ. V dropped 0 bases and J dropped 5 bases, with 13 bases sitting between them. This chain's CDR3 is CASSQDTGRLTGELFF. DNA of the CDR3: TGTGCCAGCAGCCAAGATACAGGTAGACTTACCGGGGAGCTGTTTTTT.

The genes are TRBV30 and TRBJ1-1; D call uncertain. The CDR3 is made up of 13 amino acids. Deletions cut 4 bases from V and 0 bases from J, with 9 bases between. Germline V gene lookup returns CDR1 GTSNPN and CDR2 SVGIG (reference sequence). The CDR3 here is CAWIWEMNTEAFF. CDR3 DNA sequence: TGTGCCTGGATTTGGGAAATGAACACTGAAGCTTTCTTT.

CDR3 nucleotide sequence: TGTGCCTGGAACTCTGGCAGCCTCGGATCAGATACGCAGTATTTT. Its translation is CAWNSGSLGSDTQYF. V usage is TRBV30 and J usage is TRBJ2-3, with D unresolved. This CDR3 has 15 residues. Germline V gene lookup returns CDR1 GTSNPN and CDR2 SVGIG (reference sequence). Trimming took 4 bases from V and 4 from J, leaving 18 bases between them.

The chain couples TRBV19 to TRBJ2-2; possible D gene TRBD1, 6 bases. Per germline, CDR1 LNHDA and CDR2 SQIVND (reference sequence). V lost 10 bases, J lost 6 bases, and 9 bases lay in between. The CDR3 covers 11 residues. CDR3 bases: TGTGCCACAACAGGGTCCGGGGAGCTGTTTTTT. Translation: CATTGSGELFF.

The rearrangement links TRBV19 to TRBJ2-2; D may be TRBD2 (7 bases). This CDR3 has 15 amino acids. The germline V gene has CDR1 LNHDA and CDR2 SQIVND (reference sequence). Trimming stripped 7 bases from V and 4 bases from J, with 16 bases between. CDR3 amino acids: CASTIRGARTGELFF. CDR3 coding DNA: TGTGCCAGTACGATTCGGGGGGCGCGCACCGGGGAGCTGTTTTTT.

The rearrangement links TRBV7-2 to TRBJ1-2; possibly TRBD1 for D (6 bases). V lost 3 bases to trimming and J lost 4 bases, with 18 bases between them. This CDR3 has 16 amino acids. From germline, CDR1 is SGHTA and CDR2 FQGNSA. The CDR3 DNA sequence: TGTGCCAGCAGCTTTACCGGGGGGCAATCTCTCTATGGCTACACCTTC. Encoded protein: CASSFTGGQSLYGYTF.

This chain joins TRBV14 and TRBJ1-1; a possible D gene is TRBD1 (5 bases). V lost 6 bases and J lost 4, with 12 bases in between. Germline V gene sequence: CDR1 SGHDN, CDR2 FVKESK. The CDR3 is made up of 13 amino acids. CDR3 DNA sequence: TGTGCCAGCAGACCCCCAGGGACCACTGAAGCTTTCTTT. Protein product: CASRPPGTTEAFF.

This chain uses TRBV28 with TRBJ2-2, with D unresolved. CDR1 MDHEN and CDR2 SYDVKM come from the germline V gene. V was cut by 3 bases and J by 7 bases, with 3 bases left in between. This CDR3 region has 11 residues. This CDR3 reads CASSLRGELFF. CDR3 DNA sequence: TGTGCCAGCAGTTTGCGCGGGGAGCTGTTTTTT.

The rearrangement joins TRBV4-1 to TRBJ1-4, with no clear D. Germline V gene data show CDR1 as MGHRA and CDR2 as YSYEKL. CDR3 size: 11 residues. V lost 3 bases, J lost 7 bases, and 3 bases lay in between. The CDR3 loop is CASSHGEKLFF. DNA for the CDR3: TGCGCCAGCAGCCACGGTGAAAAACTGTTTTTT.

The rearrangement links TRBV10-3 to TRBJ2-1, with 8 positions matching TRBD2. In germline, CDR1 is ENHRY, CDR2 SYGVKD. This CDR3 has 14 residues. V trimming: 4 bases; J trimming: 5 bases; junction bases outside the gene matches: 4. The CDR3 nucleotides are TGTGCCATCAGTGCGGGGGGGGCTAACAATGAGCAGTTCTTC. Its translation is CAISAGGANNEQFF.

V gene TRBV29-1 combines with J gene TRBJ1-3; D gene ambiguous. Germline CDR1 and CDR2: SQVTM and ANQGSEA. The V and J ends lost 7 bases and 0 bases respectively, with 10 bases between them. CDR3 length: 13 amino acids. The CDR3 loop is CSASSDSGNTIYF. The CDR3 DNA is TGCAGCGCATCCAGTGACTCTGGAAACACCATATATTTT.

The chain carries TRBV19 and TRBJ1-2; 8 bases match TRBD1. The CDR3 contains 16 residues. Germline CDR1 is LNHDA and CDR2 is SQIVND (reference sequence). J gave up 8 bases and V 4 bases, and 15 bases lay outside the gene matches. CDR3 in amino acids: CASSTHPPGQGEGYTF. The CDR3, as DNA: TGTGCCAGTAGTACCCACCCCCCCGGACAGGGTGAAGGCTACACCTTC.

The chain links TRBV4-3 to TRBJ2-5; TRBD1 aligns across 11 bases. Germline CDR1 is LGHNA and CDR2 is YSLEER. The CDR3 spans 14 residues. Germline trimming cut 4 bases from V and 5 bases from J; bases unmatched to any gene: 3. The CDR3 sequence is CASSPGTGGETQYF. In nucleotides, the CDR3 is TGCGCCAGCAGCCCAGGGACAGGGGGGGAGACCCAGTACTTC.

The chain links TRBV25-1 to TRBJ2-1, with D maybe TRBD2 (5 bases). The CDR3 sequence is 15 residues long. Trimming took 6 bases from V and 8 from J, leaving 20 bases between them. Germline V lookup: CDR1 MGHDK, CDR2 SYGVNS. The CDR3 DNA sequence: TGTGCCAGCAGCTCGGGGTCCGGCTTTCAGGATGAGCAGTTCTTC. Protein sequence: CASSSGSGFQDEQFF.

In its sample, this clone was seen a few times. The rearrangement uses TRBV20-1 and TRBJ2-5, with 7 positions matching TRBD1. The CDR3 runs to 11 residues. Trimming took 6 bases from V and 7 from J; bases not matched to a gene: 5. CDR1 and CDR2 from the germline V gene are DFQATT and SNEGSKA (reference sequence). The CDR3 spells CSAGQWGTQYF. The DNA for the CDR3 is TGCAGTGCGGGACAGTGGGGGACCCAGTACTTC.